Below, one T cell receptor beta chain is given with its context. Data came from immunoSEQ multiplex PCR; TCRdb stores just in-frame clones and leaves some out. This table holds roughly 100,000 clones, 85% to 90% found once. This entry comes from a study of blood T cell repertoires in COVID-19. Across the whole study: T cells, B-cell-depleted T cells, or PBMCs provided the cDNA or gDNA that served as material.

In germline, CDR1 is SGHRS, CDR2 YFSETQ. V dropped 3 bases and J dropped 8 bases, with 12 bases sitting between them. The CDR3 has 14 amino acids. J is TRBJ1-6 and V is TRBV5-1, with D tentatively TRBD1 (5 bases). Sequencing used peripheral blood. The sequence was obtained from an elderly woman with acute or convalescent COVID-19. CDR3 DNA: TGCGCCAGCAGCTCAGGGTTTCTGGATTCACCCCTCCACTTT. Protein product: CASSSGFLDSPLHF.